This paragraph covers one T cell receptor (beta chain) sequence. Its antigen has not been determined. Base qualities were left out, and no much larger clone turns up one base away. The immunoSEQ Assay, a bias-controlled multiplex PCR, was used to amplify TCRbeta CDR3 regions from genomic DNA. The published analysis was carried out like this. The number of nucleated cells in each sample was estimated from the amplification of reference gene primers within the assay. Sequence reads were collapsed and filtered to measure the absolute abundance of every unique TCRbeta CDR3 rearrangement. For each sample, productive Simpson clonality was calculated by taking the square root of Simpson's diversity index across productive rearrangements. The table was pulled from immuneACCESS by TCRdb, which kept in-frame rearrangements only. Such tables lose some clones; where checked, under half of the loss comes from unresolved V genes, and the rest has no known cause. V and J calls and clone size are copied from that table; D and trimming were computed from the DNA. The sample records about 140,000 clones, approximately 84% of which are singletons. The top ten clones comprise over 7.5% of the sample.

Whole blood was collected in K2EDTA tubes by collaborating institutions according to the institutions' own protocols. For TCRbeta analysis, collaborator samples were shipped as frozen whole blood, as isolated PBMCs, or as DNA extracted from either sample type. V ends up 7 bases short and J 0 bases short, with an unmatched junction base count of 8. The germline V gene sets CDR1 to SQVTM and CDR2 to ANQGSEA. The cysteine opens and the phenylalanine closes a CDR3 of 14 amino acids. Left in the record is the CDR3 DNA by itself, 42 bases read in frame from the first base. The data derive from a study of blood T cell repertoires in COVID-19 (dated by TCRdb to about 2020). For context, the study as a whole: Samples covering the acute and convalescent phases of COVID-19 were provided by collaborators in the United States, Italy and Spain. The prospective study material was composed of cDNA or gDNA derived from T cells, B-cell-depleted T cells, or PBMCs. Deeply sampled blood TCRbeta repertoires from subjects exposed to, actively infected with, or recovered from COVID-19 were included in the dataset. The repertoires were released in a freely available public database intended as a resource for research on the immune response to SARS-CoV-2. The samples were drawn from two sources: the first 160 participants of the ongoing ImmuneRACE study, and 950 to 1,500 subjects contributed by 6 global collaborators. A de-identified subject ID, COVID-19 status, age in years and sex were almost always included in the sample metadata. Where available, HLA class I and class II types were taken from metadata supplied by the sample provider and were not determined by assay-based typing.

Broader findings and caveats from the paper: Clinical and demographic metadata were provided uncurated, with the amount varying by source and participant.

This clonotype was sampled from a woman aged 80 or over in a cohort sampled during active or convalescent COVID-19. Recombination connected TRBV29-1 to TRBJ1-1; TRBD1 lines up with 7 middle nucleotides. Specimen: peripheral blood. The encoded CDR3 is CSAQGQLMNTEAFF. The sequenced DNA: TGCAGCGCTCAGGGACAGCTTATGAACACTGAAGCTTTCTTT.